This T cell receptor beta chain emerged from a study of CD8 T cells in Susac syndrome. Healthy donors served as the controls. They were matched for age and sex. The CD8+ and CD4+ T cells were negatively isolated, with the TEMRA cells enriched by FACS. RNA totalling roughly 0.45 to 1 ug underwent reverse transcription with random hexamers. By means of immunoSEQ multiplex PCR, TCR beta CDR3 spanning 54 Vbeta and 13 Jbeta underwent amplification. TCRdb re-analysed the immunoSEQ multiplex PCR reads in MiXCR, keeping a single row per CDR3 protein. The sample records 90,000 to 150,000 distinct CDR3 sequences, 94% being singletons. CDR1 and CDR2 from the germline V gene are GTSNPN and SVGIG (reference sequence). The CDR3 consists of 13 residues. Unmatched junction bases numbered 1, after V lost 2 bases and J lost 3 bases.

The chain recombines TRBV30 with TRBJ2-5; 9 bases line up with TRBD1. Sequencing was performed on CD4+ T cells from PBMCs. The source of this sequence is a human donor in good health. In nucleotides, the CDR3 is TGTGCCTGGAGTCGGGACAGGGAAGAGACCCAGTACTTC. Its protein is CAWSRDREETQYF.